This TCR beta chain was sequenced for a study of blood T cell repertoires in COVID-19. The wider study: Collection of acute and convalescent COVID-19 samples took place in the United States, Italy and Spain. The analysed material was cDNA or gDNA that came from T cells, B-cell-depleted T cells, or PBMCs.

Germline CDR1 reads MNHEY; CDR2 reads SMNVEV (reference sequence). The CDR3 spans 16 residues. Between the trimmed V and J ends, which lost 3 bases and 4 bases, there was a span of 13 bases. How the authors handled the data: Estimation of nucleated cell counts was performed using reference gene primer amplification. Some clones are missing from TCRdb's copy, which holds only in-frame ones; the method was immunoSEQ multiplex PCR. V, J and clone size are taken as reported in that table, and D and trimming were inferred from the DNA itself. The table includes about 130,000 clones, approximately 85% detected once.

This clonotype originated in a human donor in a cohort sampled during active COVID-19. The sequenced material came from peripheral blood. This chain links TRBV27 with TRBJ1-6; D is perhaps TRBD1 (5 bases). CDR3 in amino acids: CASSFGRVIYNSPLHF. The CDR3 nucleotides are TGTGCCAGCAGTTTTGGCAGGGTGATATATAATTCACCCCTCCACTTT.